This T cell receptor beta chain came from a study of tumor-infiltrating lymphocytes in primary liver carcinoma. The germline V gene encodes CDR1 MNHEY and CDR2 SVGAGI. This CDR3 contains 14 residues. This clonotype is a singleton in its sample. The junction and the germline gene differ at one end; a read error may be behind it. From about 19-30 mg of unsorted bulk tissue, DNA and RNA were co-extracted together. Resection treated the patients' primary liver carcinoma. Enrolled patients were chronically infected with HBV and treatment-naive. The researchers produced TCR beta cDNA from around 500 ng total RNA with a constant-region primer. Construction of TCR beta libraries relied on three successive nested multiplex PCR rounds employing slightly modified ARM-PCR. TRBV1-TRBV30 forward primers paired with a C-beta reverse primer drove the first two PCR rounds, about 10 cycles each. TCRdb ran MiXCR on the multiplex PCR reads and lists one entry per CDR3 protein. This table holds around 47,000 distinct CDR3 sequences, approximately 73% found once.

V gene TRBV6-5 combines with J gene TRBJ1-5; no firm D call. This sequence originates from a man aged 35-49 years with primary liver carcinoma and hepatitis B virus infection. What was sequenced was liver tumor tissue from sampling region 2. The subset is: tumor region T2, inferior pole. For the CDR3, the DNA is TGTGCCAGTAGTCACCGACCGAGCGTCGGTCCCCAACATTTT. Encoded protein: CASSHRPSVGPQHF.